These 28 T cell receptor beta chains originate from one sample sequenced in a study of blood T cell repertoires in COVID-19. Sequenced by immunoSEQ multiplex PCR; TCRdb stores in-frame clones only, minus some. The table records about 270,000 clones, approximately 90% of them present only once. The sequenced sample was PBMCs or T cells enriched from blood (not recorded which). Source of these receptors: a woman in her forties with acute COVID-19.

The genes are TRBV28 and TRBJ2-1; possible D gene TRBD2, 5 bases. Germline CDR1 and CDR2: MDHEN and SYDVKM. V was clipped by 5 bases and J by 1 base, with 12 bases between them. The length of the CDR3 is 15 residues. CDR3 region: CASSPRGRSYNEQFF. The CDR3, as DNA: TGTGCCAGCAGTCCCCGGGGTCGGTCCTACAATGAGCAGTTCTTC. The variable domain in full, completed from reference TRBV28 and TRBJ2-1, reads DVKVTQSSRYLVKRTGEKVFLECVQDMDHENMFWYRQDPGLGLRLIYFSYDVKMKEKGDIPEGYSVSREKKERFSLILESASTNQTSMYLCASSPRGRSYNEQFFGPGTRLTVL.

This clone was observed a single time. The chain joins TRBV14 to TRBJ2-1, with 14 bases fitting TRBD2. The V gene end was trimmed by 2 bases and the J gene end by 12 bases; junction bases not matched to a gene: 12. The CDR3 runs 17 residues. CDR1 is SGHDN and CDR2 is FVKESK in the germline V gene. In DNA form, the CDR3 reads TGTGCCAGCAGCCAACGACCGGGACTAGCGGGAGAATTATGGCAGTTCTTC. This sequence encodes CASSQRPGLAGELWQFF.

This clone was detected only once. The rearrangement uses TRBV4-1 and TRBJ1-6, with D tentatively TRBD1 (5 bases). V was cut by 4 bases and J by 7 bases, with 17 bases left in between. The CDR3 is made up of 16 amino acids. Germline CDR1 reads MGHRA; CDR2 reads YSYEKL. The CDR3 loop is CASSRITGGVNSPLHF. The DNA of the CDR3 is TGCGCCAGCAGCCGCATTACGGGAGGGGTCAATTCACCCCTCCACTTT.

The V gene is TRBV29-1, the J gene TRBJ1-4, with D unresolved. This CDR3 region has 12 residues. The germline CDR1 and CDR2 sequences are SQVTM and ANQGSEA. Trimming cost V 7 bases and J 4 bases, with 10 bases left between them. As DNA, the CDR3 is TGCAGCGGTCGGGAACATAATGAAAAACTGTTTTTT. Protein sequence: CSGREHNEKLFF.

The gene calls are TRBV6-6 and TRBJ1-2, with 8 positions matching TRBD1. V was clipped by 5 bases and J by 4 bases; unmatched bases: 6. Germline V lookup: CDR1 MNHNY, CDR2 SVGAGI (reference sequence). The CDR3 spans 14 residues. CDR3 in amino acids: CASSRTGSSYGYTF. DNA for the CDR3: TGTGCCAGCAGTCGGACAGGGAGTAGCTATGGCTACACCTTC.

V usage is TRBV7-2 and J usage is TRBJ1-4; the D is unclear. The germline CDR1 and CDR2 sequences are SGHTA and FQGNSA. This CDR3 spans 13 amino acids. V lost 3 bases and J 8 bases, leaving 10 bases between the germline ends. DNA of the CDR3: TGTGCCAGCAGCTTGTCCCGGGAGGAAAAACTGTTTTTT. The encoded protein is CASSLSREEKLFF.

The gene calls are TRBV5-4 and TRBJ2-7; D is unresolved. The CDR3 is 13 amino acids. Trimming left V 3 bases short and J 4 bases short, with 11 bases between. CDR1 is SGHNT, CDR2 YYREEE, per germline (reference sequence). Here the CDR3 reads CASSSAPGYEQYF. CDR3 in DNA: TGTGCCAGCAGCTCGGCCCCGGGTTACGAGCAGTACTTC.

The V gene is TRBV11-2, the J gene TRBJ1-4; maybe TRBD1 (6 bases). Trimming cost V 2 bases and J 3 bases, with 13 bases left between them. The CDR3 has 16 residues. Germline V lookup: CDR1 SGHAT, CDR2 FQNNGV. The CDR3 DNA reads TGTGCCAGCAGCTTATTGGAGACAGGTGCTAATGAAAAACTGTTTTTT. Its protein is CASSLLETGANEKLFF.

The J gene is TRBJ1-2, the V gene TRBV7-9; 7 nucleotides agree with TRBD1. Germline values: CDR1 SEHNR, CDR2 FQNEAQ (reference sequence). Trimming removed 3 bases from V and 4 bases from J; junction bases left unmatched: 5. The CDR3 runs to 14 residues. The CDR3 bases are TGTGCCAGCAGCTTTCTGGGACAGAGCTATGGCTACACCTTC. Translation: CASSFLGQSYGYTF. Full variable domain (rest looked up from reference TRBV7-9 and TRBJ1-2): DTGVSQNPRHKITKRGQNVTFRCDPISEHNRLYWYRQTLGQGPEFLTYFQNEAQLEKSRLLSDRFSAERPKGSFSTLEIQRTEQGDSAMYLCASSFLGQSYGYTFGSGTRLTVV.

This chain joins TRBV19 and TRBJ1-3; 7 bases map to TRBD1. J was trimmed by 4 bases and V by 7 bases; bases with no gene match: 10. CDR1 is LNHDA, CDR2 SQIVND, per germline (reference sequence). The CDR3 contains 15 residues. CDR3 in amino acids: CASTMRGLIGNTIYF. The CDR3 DNA follows: TGTGCCAGTACCATGAGGGGGCTAATCGGAAACACCATATATTTT.

This sequence joins TRBV19 and TRBJ1-1; 9 bases agree with TRBD1. Germline V gene lookup returns CDR1 LNHDA and CDR2 SQIVND (reference sequence). The CDR3 length is 16 residues. Losses at the gene ends were 6 bases for V and 1 base for J; bases not matched to a gene: 9. CDR3 bases: TGTGCCAGTAGCCTAAGAAAGGGACAGGGGAACACTGAAGCTTTCTTT. Protein sequence: CASSLRKGQGNTEAFF.

The chain couples TRBV18 to TRBJ1-5; D is ambiguous. Germline V gives CDR1 KGHSH, CDR2 LQKENI. Trimming cost V 3 bases and J 4 bases, with 10 bases left between them. This CDR3 is built from 14 residues. The CDR3 DNA reads as TGTGCCAGCTCACCGGCGGTCGCGAATCAGCCCCAGCATTTT. The encoded protein is CASSPAVANQPQHF.

The rearrangement links TRBV18 to TRBJ2-3, with a weak D call TRBD1 (5 bases). V dropped 0 bases and J dropped 8 bases, with 12 bases sitting between them. From germline, CDR1 is KGHSH and CDR2 LQKENI. The CDR3 loop spans 14 amino acids. CDR3 nucleotide sequence: TGTGCCAGCTCACCACCCCAGGGATTAGGTACGCAGTATTTT. It codes for CASSPPQGLGTQYF. Looking up the rest from reference TRBV18 and TRBJ2-3 gives the full variable domain: NAGVMQNPRHLVRRRGQEARLRCSPMKGHSHVYWYRQLPEEGLKFMVYLQKENIIDESGMPKERFSAEFPKEGPSILRIQQVVRGDSAAYFCASSPPQGLGTQYFGPGTRLTVL.

The chain couples TRBV19 to TRBJ1-5, with 10 bases lining up with TRBD1. The V gene's germline CDR1 is LNHDA and CDR2 SQIVND (reference sequence). Trimming at V came to 5 bases and at J to 4 bases, leaving 5 bases not matched to a gene. The CDR3 spans 15 residues. In DNA, the CDR3 is TGTGCCAGTAGTGATGACAGGGGGCTGAATCAGCCCCAGCATTTT. It codes for CASSDDRGLNQPQHF.

V and J are TRBV25-1 and TRBJ1-4; TRBD1 matches 9 bases. With 4 bases clipped from V and 4 bases from J, the junction kept 4 bases outside the gene matches. Per germline, CDR1 MGHDK and CDR2 SYGVNS. This CDR3 has 15 residues. CDR3: CASSVPTGGNEKLFF. The DNA for the CDR3 is TGTGCCAGCAGTGTCCCGACAGGGGGTAATGAAAAACTGTTTTTT.

This clone was seen a handful of times. This chain joins TRBV20-1 and TRBJ2-1; TRBD2 matches 12 bases. CDR1 and CDR2 from the germline V gene are DFQATT and SNEGSKA (reference sequence). J lost 0 bases, V lost 3 bases, and 18 bases had no gene match. This CDR3 has 21 residues. CDR3 in amino acids: CSASRFGVPSGRETSYNEQFF. The CDR3 DNA is TGCAGTGCTAGTCGGTTTGGTGTTCCTAGCGGGAGGGAGACCTCCTACAATGAGCAGTTCTTC.

The table lists this clone with a few counts. The rearrangement links TRBV29-1 to TRBJ1-2; possible D gene TRBD1, 5 bases. Germline-derived CDR1 and CDR2 are SQVTM and ANQGSEA. This CDR3 spans 14 amino acids. Trimming took 7 bases from V and 4 from J, leaving 19 bases between them. The DNA of the CDR3 is TGCAGCGCCGGGACGTTAGGGCGGGGCTATGGCTACACCTTC. Its protein is CSAGTLGRGYGYTF.

CDR3: CASSPSTGHVYNEQFF. The CDR3 DNA is TGTGCCAGCAGCCCGTCGACGGGACACGTTTACAATGAGCAGTTCTTC. The chain has TRBV27 and TRBJ2-1; D is perhaps TRBD1 (6 bases). Per the germline V gene, CDR1 is MNHEY and CDR2 is SMNVEV (reference sequence). V was clipped by 6 bases and J by 4 bases, with 19 bases between them. The CDR3 length is 16 residues.

V is TRBV12-3 or TRBV12-4 and J is TRBJ2-7, with a weak D call TRBD2 (5 bases). CDR3 length equals 13 residues. Trimming stripped 5 bases from V and 1 base from J, with 9 bases between. CDR3 region: CASSRTPSYEQYF. CDR3 nucleotide sequence: TGTGCCAGCAGTCGGACTCCTTCCTACGAGCAGTACTTC.

With respect to this clone: Other DNA sequences in this sample translate to the same CDR3. This sequence joins TRBV5-1 and TRBJ1-2; D uncertain. CDR1 and CDR2 from the germline V gene are SGHRS and YFSETQ. Trimming took 4 bases from V and 3 from J, leaving 10 bases between them. The CDR3 contains 13 residues. The CDR3 DNA follows: TGCGCCAGCAGCCCGGCGGGTGACTATGGCTACACCTTC. Translated: CASSPAGDYGYTF.

V is TRBV7-2 and J is TRBJ2-5; D unresolved. Trimming removed 5 bases at V and 2 bases at J, with 12 bases between. Per germline, CDR1 SGHTA and CDR2 FQGNSA. The CDR3 length is 14 residues. Here the CDR3 DNA reads TGTGCCAGCAGCCCTACACAGTTACAAGAGACCCAGTACTTC. Translation: CASSPTQLQETQYF.

This rearrangement joins TRBV2 to TRBJ1-1, with unresolved D. Looked up from germline, CDR1 is SNHLY and CDR2 is FYNNEI. This CDR3 has 14 residues. V lost 7 bases to trimming and J lost 5 bases, with 17 bases between them. CDR3 bases: TGTGCCAGCAAGTCGATGAGGGCGCGGACTGAAGCTTTCTTT. It yields the protein CASKSMRARTEAFF.

This chain uses TRBV5-4 with TRBJ1-2, with D maybe TRBD1 (5 bases). V lost 3 bases to trimming and J lost 4 bases, with 13 bases between them. This CDR3 is 14 amino acids long. Germline V gives CDR1 SGHNT, CDR2 YYREEE (reference sequence). CDR3 loop: CASSSGGSAYGYTF. The CDR3, as DNA: TGTGCCAGCAGCTCCGGGGGGAGCGCCTATGGCTACACCTTC.

The genes are TRBV9 and TRBJ2-7; D call uncertain. The CDR3 runs to 12 residues. CDR1 is SGDLS, CDR2 YYNGEE, per germline. Trimming removed 0 bases from V and 3 bases from J, with 4 bases in between. The CDR3 sequence: CASSVVSYEQYF. The CDR3 DNA is TGTGCCAGCAGCGTAGTCAGCTACGAGCAGTACTTC.

This sequence joins TRBV28 and TRBJ1-1; 8 bases fit TRBD1. Germline CDR1 reads MDHEN; CDR2 reads SYDVKM. The trim removed 8 bases at V and 1 base at J, leaving 9 bases unmatched. The CDR3 is 15 residues long. The CDR3 loop is CASDRSGTGNTEAFF. As DNA, the CDR3 is TGTGCCAGCGACCGCTCCGGGACAGGGAACACTGAAGCTTTCTTT.

A few counts support this clone. The rearrangement links TRBV6-5 to TRBJ1-1; D is unresolved. CDR1 and CDR2 from the germline V gene are MNHEY and SVGAGI. V lost 1 base and J lost 1, with 10 bases in between. The length of the CDR3 is 15 residues. The CDR3 sequence: CASSYFRLRNTEAFF. CDR3 nucleotides: TGTGCCAGCAGTTACTTCCGCCTACGGAACACTGAAGCTTTCTTT.

The chain employs TRBV12-3 or TRBV12-4 and TRBJ2-7; tentatively, D is TRBD1 (5 bases). The CDR3 spans 13 residues. Deletions cut 1 base from V and 3 bases from J, with 7 bases between. The CDR3 sequence is CASSLGQNYEQYF. The CDR3 DNA is TGTGCCAGCAGTTTAGGACAGAACTACGAGCAGTACTTC.

This clone was recorded only once. One junction end disagrees with the germline gene, perhaps due to a read error. This specimen includes other DNA sequences encoding the same CDR3. This chain uses TRBV14 with TRBJ1-2; D possibly corresponds to TRBD1 (6 bases). This CDR3 contains 13 residues. Per the germline V gene, CDR1 is SGHDN and CDR2 is FVKESK. The CDR3 is CASSPGQSYGYTF. The CDR3 DNA sequence: TGTGCCAGTAGCCCTGGACAGTCCTATGGCTACACCTTC.